These 23 T cell receptor beta chains were all obtained from the same sample, sequenced in a study of post-analysis software for immune sequencing data. These receptors lack a known antigen. Overall study results and limits: Compared with controls, patients had more of roughly 5 TRBV segments, including TRBV5-6, TRBV5-1 and TRBV20-1.

Libraries were made from TCR beta cDNA, and they carried unique molecular identifiers. TCRdb reprocessed the PCR reads with MiXCR, giving one entry per CDR3 protein. The table lists about 820,000 distinct CDR3 sequences, about 53% of them singletons. Sequencing was done on a sample of blood. The receptor set was obtained from a girl aged 10 to 17 with multiple sclerosis.

The V call is TRBV30, the J call TRBJ2-1; 7 nucleotides align to TRBD2. The CDR3 has 15 residues. CDR1 GTSNPN and CDR2 SVGIG come from the germline V gene (reference sequence). V was clipped by 1 base and J by 0 bases; unmatched bases: 3. CDR3 coding DNA: TGTGCCTGGAGTGAGGGAGGGAGCTCCTACAATGAGCAGTTCTTC. Protein: CAWSEGGSSYNEQFF.

The J gene is TRBJ1-2, the V gene TRBV7-3; the match to TRBD1 covers 8 bases. Germline V lookup: CDR1 SGHTA, CDR2 FQGTGA. There are 15 residues in the CDR3. The J segment lost 1 base and the V segment lost 5 bases, leaving 6 bases of the junction unmatched. The chain's CDR3 is CASSPLTGVNYGYTF. DNA for the CDR3: TGTGCCAGCAGCCCCCTGACAGGGGTTAACTATGGCTACACCTTC.

This chain joins TRBV12-3 or TRBV12-4 and TRBJ1-2, with TRBD1 identical over 7 bases. CDR3 length equals 14 residues. The CDR3 is CAKRVRQGSHGYTF. CDR3 bases: TGTGCAAAACGTGTCAGACAGGGCTCTCACGGCTACACCTTC.

This clonotype was seen repeatedly, ten times or more. The V gene is TRBV20-1, the J gene TRBJ2-7, with TRBD1 identical over 7 bases. Germline V gives CDR1 DFQATT, CDR2 SNEGSKA (reference sequence). The CDR3 length is 15 residues. V was clipped by 0 bases and J by 2 bases; unmatched bases: 7. CDR3 DNA sequence: TGCAGTGCTAGAGATGTGACAGGGCCTACCTACGAGCAGTACTTC. This codes for CSARDVTGPTYEQYF.

This clonotype was counted only a few times. This chain links TRBV5-8 with TRBJ2-4; possible D gene TRBD1, 5 bases. There are 16 residues in the CDR3. CDR1 is SGHTS, CDR2 YDEGEE, per germline. V lost 0 bases and J 1 base, leaving 11 bases between the germline ends. Here the CDR3 DNA reads TGTGCCAGCAGCTTGGAGGGGCCAGGGGCCAAAAACATTCAGTACTTC. This codes for CASSLEGPGAKNIQYF.

The CDR3 is CATSRPVGRGPPNEQFF. The CDR3 coding sequence is TGTGCCACCAGCAGACCGGTAGGGAGGGGCCCCCCGAATGAGCAGTTCTTC. V and J are TRBV15 and TRBJ2-1, with TRBD2 matching 7 bases. V gave up 2 bases and J gave up 7 bases; unmatched junction bases: 14. The CDR3 has 17 residues. Germline CDR1 is LNHNV and CDR2 is YYDKDF (reference sequence). Complete variable domain (other parts from reference TRBV15 and TRBJ2-1): DAMVIQNPRYQVTQFGKPVTLSCSQTLNHNVMYWYQQKSSQAPKLLFHYYDKDFNNEADTPDNFQSRRPNTSFCFLDIRSPGLGDTAMYLCATSRPVGRGPPNEQFFGPGTRLTVL.

The rearrangement links TRBV7-9 to TRBJ2-3; D is possibly TRBD1 or TRBD2 (5 bases each). CDR3 length: 15 amino acids. Germline V lookup: CDR1 SEHNR, CDR2 FQNEAQ (reference sequence). V lost 6 bases and J lost 0, with 13 bases in between. The CDR3 is CASRTSGASTDTQYF. CDR3 sequence (DNA): TGTGCCAGCAGGACTTCCGGGGCTAGCACAGATACGCAGTATTTT.

This clonotype was detected only once. This chain connects TRBV29-1 to TRBJ2-3; TRBD2 matches at 8 bases. Unmatched junction bases numbered 13, after V lost 3 bases and J lost 2 bases. Germline V gene sequence: CDR1 SQVTM, CDR2 ANQGSEA. This CDR3 has 17 amino acids. This CDR3 reads CSVDTGGPVFFTDTQYF. As DNA, the CDR3 is TGCAGCGTTGACACGGGGGGGCCGGTGTTTTTCACAGATACGCAGTATTTT.

This clonotype was counted a few times. The CDR3 nucleotides are TGCAGCGTTGAGGGGACCACATGGGACAGGGAATTCTATGGCTACACCTTC. It codes for CSVEGTTWDREFYGYTF. V gene TRBV29-1 combines with J gene TRBJ1-2; 9 positions match TRBD1. Per germline, CDR1 SQVTM and CDR2 ANQGSEA. This CDR3 has 17 residues. The J segment lost 4 bases and the V segment lost 3 bases, leaving 15 bases of the junction unmatched.

This clonotype has more than one count but fewer than ten. The J gene is TRBJ2-1, the V gene TRBV6-5; perhaps TRBD2 as D (5 bases). V shed 2 bases and J shed 8 bases, with 13 bases lying between them. The CDR3 length is 14 residues. Germline CDR1 reads MNHEY; CDR2 reads SVGAGI. The CDR3 DNA is TGTGCCAGCAGTTACGAGGGTAGTCTAGATGAGCAGTTCTTC. This codes for CASSYEGSLDEQFF.

The CDR3 protein is CASLRLAGRGETQYF. CDR3 nucleotide sequence: TGTGCCAGCCTAAGACTAGCGGGAAGGGGTGAGACCCAGTACTTC. The chain couples TRBV5-6 to TRBJ2-5, with 11 nucleotides matching TRBD2. J was trimmed by 5 bases and V by 7 bases; bases with no gene match: 10. CDR1 is SGHDT and CDR2 is YYEEEE in the germline V gene. The CDR3 contains 15 residues.

This clonotype has only one observation. The chain employs TRBV7-2 and TRBJ1-5, with D tentatively TRBD1 (5 bases). The CDR3 has 14 residues. V was pared by 5 bases and J by 7 bases, with 15 bases between. Germline CDR1 and CDR2: SGHTA and FQGNSA. CDR3 coding DNA: TGTGCCAGCAGCGGGACCCTCGGAGGGCAGCCCCAGCATTTT. It encodes CASSGTLGGQPQHF.

The CDR3 DNA is TGCAGTGCTAGCGGTGCGGGAGGGCACAATGAGCAGTTCTTC. The encoded protein is CSASGAGGHNEQFF. V is TRBV20-1 and J is TRBJ2-1; TRBD2 matches 9 bases. V was clipped by 3 bases and J by 5 bases; unmatched bases: 5. Germline CDR1 and CDR2: DFQATT and SNEGSKA (reference sequence). The CDR3 contains 14 residues.

The chain employs TRBV3-1 and TRBJ2-5; TRBD2 is a possible D gene (6 bases). Judging by the DNA end, TRBJ2-7 fits better; the J call may be wrong. The germline gives CDR1 LGHDT, CDR2 YNNKEL (reference sequence). CDR3 length equals 21 residues. The CDR3 bases are TGTGCCAGCAGCCAAGAATTTTTTGGGACTGGTTATGTATCGGTACTCTACGAGCAGTACTTC. It yields the protein CASSQEFFGTGYVSVLYEQYF.

This chain uses TRBV9 with TRBJ2-5; 9 positions match TRBD1. Germline CDR1 and CDR2: SGDLS and YYNGEE. Trimming cost V 3 bases and J 5 bases; bases outside gene matches: 2. The CDR3 length is 13 residues. The CDR3 DNA reads as TGTGCCAGCAGCGGAGGACAGGGGGAGACCCAGTACTTC. Its translation: CASSGGQGETQYF. The variable domain in full, with the rest retrieved from reference TRBV9 and TRBJ2-5, is DSGVTQTPKHLITATGQRVTLRCSPRSGDLSVYWYQQSLDQGLQFLIQYYNGEERAKGNILERFSAQQFPDLHSELNLSSLELGDSALYFCASSGGQGETQYFGPGTRLLVL.

The gene calls are TRBV20-1 and TRBJ2-5; 9 nucleotides agree with TRBD1. V was pared by 2 bases and J by 2 bases, with 6 bases of the junction left unmatched. The CDR3 runs to 15 residues. The germline V gene has CDR1 DFQATT and CDR2 SNEGSKA (reference sequence). CDR3 nucleotides: TGCAGTGCTAGAACCCTAGGACAGGGGCAAGAGACCCAGTACTTC. Its translation: CSARTLGQGQETQYF.

This clonotype was seen once. The final CDR3 position lacks the conserved phenylalanine or tryptophan, pointing to a likely read error. The V call is TRBV20-1, the J call TRBJ2-3, with a possible D match to TRBD1 (6 bases). The ends were cut back, 2 bases at V and 1 base at J, with 10 bases in the middle. CDR1 and CDR2 from the germline V gene are DFQATT and SNEGSKA (reference sequence). The CDR3 runs 14 residues. CDR3 in amino acids: CSARQGWGTDTQYC. DNA for the CDR3: TGCAGTGCTAGACAGGGGTGGGGCACAGATACGCAGTATTGT.

The chain combines TRBV14 with TRBJ2-3; 8 bases map to TRBD1. V dropped 4 bases and J dropped 0; count of bases not matched to a gene: 6. The length of the CDR3 is 16 residues. The germline V gene has CDR1 SGHDN and CDR2 FVKESK. The CDR3, as DNA: TGTGCCAGCAGCCTCCGGACAGGGCCGAGCACAGATACGCAGTATTTT. Its protein product is CASSLRTGPSTDTQYF.

V and J are TRBV27 and TRBJ2-7, with 7 nucleotides matching TRBD1. CDR3 length: 17 residues. V lost 6 bases, J lost 3 bases, and 17 bases stayed unmatched. From germline, CDR1 is MNHEY and CDR2 SMNVEV (reference sequence). The CDR3 loop is CASRTGDTGLSIYEQYF. DNA for the CDR3: TGTGCCAGCAGAACAGGGGACACCGGGCTTTCCATCTACGAGCAGTACTTC.

Only a few counts were recorded for this clonotype. The junction does not match germline at one end; this may be a read error. The rearrangement uses TRBV7-3 and TRBJ2-1; perhaps TRBD1 as D (6 bases). Per germline, CDR1 SGHTA and CDR2 FQGTGA. The CDR3 loop spans 13 amino acids. The CDR3 loop is CASSPVRGNEQLF. The CDR3 DNA follows: TGTGCCAGCAGCCCAGTCAGGGGAAATGAGCAGCTCTTC.

V is TRBV6-5 and J is TRBJ2-3; tentative D call: TRBD2 (7 bases). The V gene lost 6 bases and the J gene lost 2 bases, with 12 bases spanning the gap. This CDR3 is 14 amino acids long. Germline V gene sequence: CDR1 MNHEY, CDR2 SVGAGI. This CDR3 reads CASSRGALTDTQYF. The CDR3 DNA reads TGTGCCAGCAGCCGGGGGGCCCTCACAGATACGCAGTATTTT.

Points on this clonotype: One junction end does not reproduce the germline sequence, and a read error may be involved. This chain's CDR3 is CASSRSSGANVRTF. The DNA of the CDR3 is TGTGCCAGCAGTCGGAGCTCTGGGGCCAACGTCCGGACTTTC. V and J are TRBV6-5 and TRBJ2-6; a possible D gene is TRBD1 (5 bases). The CDR3 loop spans 14 amino acids. Germline V gene data show CDR1 as MNHEY and CDR2 as SVGAGI.

The V and J genes are TRBV29-1 and TRBJ2-1; 11 bases match TRBD2. Trimming removed 7 bases from V and 7 bases from J; junction bases left unmatched: 9. The CDR3 has 14 amino acids. The germline V gene encodes CDR1 SQVTM and CDR2 ANQGSEA. The CDR3 nucleotides read TGCAGCGCAATAGCGGGGGGGCTTAAAAATGAGCAGTTCTTC. Amino acid sequence: CSAIAGGLKNEQFF.